This entry is about one T cell receptor (beta chain). Its specificity is not known. This sample was included in a study of T-cell memory formation after mild COVID-19. Across the study: For the most part, TCR clusters were specific to one donor. Study-level points and caveats: CD4+ clones that contracted lay mainly in CM and EM; CD8+ ones lay in EMRA. Clonal second-wave expansions that peaked on day 37 had unconfirmed SARS-CoV-2 specificity. Whereas later expanders leaned CD4+, clones contracting day 15 to 85 showed a balanced CD4/CD8 makeup.

Each CDR3 protein gets one entry after TCRdb re-called the 5' RACE reads with MiXCR. The sample contains a few hundred thousand distinct CDR3 sequences, around 19% of which appear only once. CDR1 and CDR2 from the germline V gene are SGHTS and YDEGEE. Trimming took 0 bases from V and 0 from J; bases not matched to a gene: 4. The CDR3 extends over 17 amino acids. The TCR sequence derives from a man younger than 30 who had mild COVID-19 (a few samples of this study predate the infection). Cell type and time point are not known. The rearrangement links TRBV5-8 to TRBJ1-3; TRBD1 agrees at 9 bases. Sequencing was performed on PBMCs or a T cell subset sorted from them (not recorded which). The CDR3 reads CASSLGDRAFSGNTIYF. CDR3 in DNA: TGTGCCAGCAGCTTGGGGGACAGGGCCTTCTCTGGAAACACCATATATTTT.